This T cell receptor (beta chain) was captured in a study of blood T cells in healthy people across ages. This clonotype has only a few counts. Trimming cost V 5 bases and J 0 bases, with 14 bases left between them. CDR3 length: 16 residues. Germline V lookup: CDR1 SGHVS, CDR2 FNYEAQ. Next came a second PCR, run for about 6 to 12 cycles, which used a sample-barcoded 5' primer along with a J-beta primer mix. TCRdb processed the 5' RACE reads anew with MiXCR; each CDR3 protein has one entry. The sample has roughly 800,000 distinct CDR3 sequences; roughly 25% are singletons. These data also featured in a second study, about T cells of mothers and their children. This second study says: Overlap ran slightly, non-significantly higher for related than unrelated mother-child pairs.

The sequenced sample consisted of blood. V gene TRBV7-6 combines with J gene TRBJ1-3; possible D gene TRBD1, 6 bases. The receptor was derived from a boy between 5 and 17 years old in good health. This chain's CDR3 is CASSMTDRNSGNTIYF. In nucleotides, the CDR3 is TGTGCCAGCAGCATGACCGACAGGAACTCTGGAAACACCATATATTTT.